This T cell receptor beta chain was found in a study of T cell therapy after organ transplantation. Whole-study results and caveats: Post-therapy reconstitution appeared to include transferred and endogenous clonotypes. Pretherapy CD8 clonality inversely correlated with its fold change after therapy. Effects of concurrent antirejection and antiviral medications were not evaluable.

The table came from immunoSEQ multiplex PCR; TCRdb's copy has only in-frame clones and leaves some out. This sample yields over 20,000 clones, of which about four fifths are seen a single time; approximately 39% belongs to the top ten. On this clone itself: No antigen is known for it.

Time point specified: 20-29 weeks after completion of therapy. Unmatched junction bases numbered 8, after V lost 4 bases and J lost 2 bases. This CDR3 region has 15 residues. Per germline, CDR1 SEHNR and CDR2 FQNEAQ (reference sequence). The V gene is TRBV7-9, the J gene TRBJ2-7; 7 nucleotides match TRBD1. The receptor comes from a human patient who had received a solid organ transplant and had CMV disease. The T cells may partly be graft donor cells. The specimen comprised CD8+ T cells from blood, sampled after autologous CMV-specific T cell therapy. In DNA form, the CDR3 reads TGTGCCAGCAGCTCCTCCGGGACAGATCCCTACGAGCAGTACTTC. Amino acids: CASSSSGTDPYEQYF.